The source of this TCR beta chain is a study of siplizumab effects on memory and regulatory T cells. The CDR3 covers 14 residues. Germline-derived CDR1 and CDR2 are LNHDA and SQIVND (reference sequence). Trimming left V 10 bases short and J 0 bases short, with 13 bases between. Assay used: immunoSEQ multiplex PCR; TCRdb lists only in-frame clones, some missing. The data hold 98,000 or so clones, with about 93% observed a single time. The V gene is TRBV19, the J gene TRBJ1-3; perhaps TRBD1 as D (6 bases). Sequenced sample: Tregs sorted from blood. The receptor was derived from a human donor in good health. The CDR3 is CATGHRDSGNTIYF. The CDR3 nucleotides read TGTGCCACCGGACACAGGGACTCTGGAAACACCATATATTTT.